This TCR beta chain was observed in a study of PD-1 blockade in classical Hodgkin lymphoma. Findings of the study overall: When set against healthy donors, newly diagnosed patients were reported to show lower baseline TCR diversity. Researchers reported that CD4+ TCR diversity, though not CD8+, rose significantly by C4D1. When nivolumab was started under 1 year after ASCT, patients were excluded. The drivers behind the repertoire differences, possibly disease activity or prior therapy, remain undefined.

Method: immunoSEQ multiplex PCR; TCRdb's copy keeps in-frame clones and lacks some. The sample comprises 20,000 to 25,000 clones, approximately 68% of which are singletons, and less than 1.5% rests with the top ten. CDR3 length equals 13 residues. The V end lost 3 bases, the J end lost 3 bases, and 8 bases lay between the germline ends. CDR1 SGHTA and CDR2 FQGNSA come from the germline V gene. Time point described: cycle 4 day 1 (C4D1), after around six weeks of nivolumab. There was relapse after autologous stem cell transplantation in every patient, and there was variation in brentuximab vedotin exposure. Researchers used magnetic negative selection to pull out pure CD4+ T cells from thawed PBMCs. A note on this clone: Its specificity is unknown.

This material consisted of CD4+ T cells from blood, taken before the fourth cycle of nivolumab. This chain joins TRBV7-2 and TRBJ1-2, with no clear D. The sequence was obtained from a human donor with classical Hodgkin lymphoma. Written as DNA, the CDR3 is TGTGCCAGCAGCTTGGCCCGACACTATGGCTACACCTTC. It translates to CASSLARHYGYTF.